One sample yielded the 21 T cell receptor beta chains listed below, sequenced in a study of vaccination effects on CD4 cells after COVID-19. Following 10 days of culture, CD4+ T cells were isolated. Participants were vaccinated with two doses of either the BNT162b2 or mRNA-1273 vaccine. These receptors lack a known antigen. The repertoire was sequenced with immunoSEQ multiplex PCR; TCRdb's copy has only in-frame clones and lacks some. In the table there are tens of thousands of clones, around 73% of which are singletons. The material sequenced was CD4+ T cells from PBMCs cultured without peptide, taken after COVID-19 vaccination. The source of these receptors is a human donor who received a COVID-19 vaccine.

The chain uses TRBV2 and TRBJ1-2; 9 nucleotides match TRBD1. In germline, CDR1 is SNHLY, CDR2 FYNNEI. The V segment lost 6 bases and the J segment 7 bases; nucleotides outside the gene matches: 6. The CDR3 covers 13 residues. CDR3 sequence (DNA): TGTGCCAGCAGGGACAGGGGTTTAGGTGGCTACACCTTC. Its protein is CASRDRGLGGYTF.

This clone was detected only a few times. This chain uses TRBV18 with TRBJ1-2; TRBD1 matches at 10 bases. The length of the CDR3 is 15 residues. Germline CDR1 and CDR2: KGHSH and LQKENI. With 6 bases clipped from V and 5 bases from J, the junction kept 9 bases outside the gene matches. The CDR3 region has the DNA TGTGCCAGCTCTCCTACCGGGACAGGGGCGTATGGCTACACCTTC. Translating it yields CASSPTGTGAYGYTF.

This rearrangement joins TRBV7-2 to TRBJ1-4; D possibly corresponds to TRBD1 (5 bases). Germline V gene lookup returns CDR1 SGHTA and CDR2 FQGNSA. The V and J ends lost 4 bases and 10 bases respectively, with 19 bases between them. CDR3 size: 15 residues. CDR3 DNA sequence: TGTGCCAGCAGCTCCGGGACGGAGGGATTGGGAAAACTGTTTTTT. This translates into CASSSGTEGLGKLFF.

The genes are TRBV5-4 and TRBJ1-6, with TRBD1 as a possible D gene (6 bases). With 0 bases removed from V and 6 bases from J, the gap between germline ends came to 10 bases. In germline, CDR1 is SGHNT, CDR2 YYREEE (reference sequence). This CDR3 has 15 amino acids. CDR3 sequence: CASSLAGQSNSPLHF. In nucleotides, the CDR3 is TGTGCCAGCAGCTTGGCCGGACAGAGTAATTCACCCCTCCACTTT.

V is TRBV9 and J is TRBJ1-5, with unresolved D. The CDR3 runs 15 residues. Trimming cost V 3 bases and J 2 bases, with 12 bases left between them. Germline values: CDR1 SGDLS, CDR2 YYNGEE. CDR3 sequence: CASSASSVGNQPQHF. In DNA form, the CDR3 reads TGTGCCAGCAGCGCGTCCTCGGTGGGCAATCAGCCCCAGCATTTT.

This chain links TRBV5-1 with TRBJ1-6, with D perhaps matching TRBD1 (6 bases). In germline, CDR1 is SGHRS, CDR2 YFSETQ. The CDR3 has 14 amino acids. Trimming removed 1 base from V and 10 bases from J, with 12 bases in between. CDR3 region: CASSLRGEGSPLHF. CDR3 sequence (DNA): TGCGCCAGCAGCTTGAGGGGGGAGGGATCACCCCTCCACTTT.

The chain recombines TRBV5-1 with TRBJ2-1; the match to TRBD1 covers 7 bases. Germline V CDR1 and CDR2: SGHRS, YFSETQ. The ends lost 5 bases at V and 9 bases at J; junction bases unmatched: 17. The CDR3 runs 16 residues. For the CDR3, the DNA is TGCGCCAGCAGTCGGGACAGTCCACAATTAGGAGGTGAGCAGTTCTTC. This gives the protein CASSRDSPQLGGEQFF.

V and J are TRBV7-2 and TRBJ2-4, with 12 bases aligning to TRBD2. The CDR3 extends over 17 amino acids. Trimming took 5 bases from V and 7 from J; bases not matched to a gene: 12. The germline V gene has CDR1 SGHTA and CDR2 FQGNSA. The CDR3 coding sequence is TGTGCCAGCAGCGATCCCCTAGCGGGGGGGCCGGTGAACATTCAGTACTTC. The encoded protein is CASSDPLAGGPVNIQYF.

The chain couples TRBV20-1 to TRBJ1-2; the D gene is possibly TRBD1 (5 bases). CDR1 DFQATT and CDR2 SNEGSKA come from the germline V gene (reference sequence). The CDR3 loop spans 14 amino acids. Trimming shortened V by 3 bases and J by 4 bases, and 15 bases separated the two germline ends. In DNA form, the CDR3 reads TGCAGTGCTAGTTTGTCGGACACAACCTATGGCTACACCTTC. As protein: CSASLSDTTYGYTF.

The rearrangement joins TRBV5-1 to TRBJ2-7, with a tentative D call TRBD2 (5 bases). The V end lost 2 bases, the J end lost 3 bases, and 12 bases lay between the germline ends. The germline gives CDR1 SGHRS, CDR2 YFSETQ. CDR3 length equals 14 residues. CDR3 region: CASSFEGSYYEQYV. The CDR3 bases are TGCGCCAGCAGCTTTGAGGGCTCATACTACGAGCAGTACGTC.

The gene calls are TRBV20-1 and TRBJ1-4, with 9 bases lining up with TRBD1. This CDR3 has 18 residues. The junction had 18 bases not matched to a gene; V was cut back by 3 bases and J by 7 bases. CDR1 and CDR2 from the germline V gene are DFQATT and SNEGSKA (reference sequence). CDR3 sequence reads: CSASGDRDRHRGSEKLFF. CDR3 nucleotide sequence: TGCAGTGCTAGTGGGGACAGGGACAGGCATCGGGGTAGTGAAAAACTGTTTTTT.

This clone was counted between two and nine times. The J gene is TRBJ2-1, the V gene TRBV3-1 (or the pseudogene TRBV3-2); D is undetermined. The CDR3 is 11 amino acids. Deletions cut 4 bases from V and 10 bases from J, with 8 bases between. Per germline, CDR1 LGHDT and CDR2 YNNKEL (reference sequence). CDR3 residues: CASSLHGEQFF. Written as DNA, the CDR3 is TGTGCCAGCAGCCTCCACGGCGAGCAGTTCTTC.

The chain carries TRBV5-1 and TRBJ2-1; D gene uncertain. Trimming shortened V by 0 bases and J by 0 bases, and 7 bases separated the two germline ends. Germline V gives CDR1 SGHRS, CDR2 YFSETQ. CDR3 length equals 15 residues. CDR3 residues: CASSLDSSSYNEQFF. The CDR3 nucleotides are TGCGCCAGCAGCTTGGACAGCAGCTCCTACAATGAGCAGTTCTTC.

The chain is built from TRBV28 and TRBJ1-3; a possible D gene is TRBD1 (6 bases). V was trimmed by 3 bases and J by 1 base, leaving 10 bases between them. Germline-derived CDR1 and CDR2 are MDHEN and SYDVKM. CDR3 length: 15 amino acids. This CDR3 is CASSFSDRSGNTIYF. Here the CDR3 DNA reads TGTGCCAGCAGTTTTTCTGACAGGTCTGGAAACACCATATATTTT.

The chain employs TRBV18 and TRBJ2-2; weak D call: TRBD2 (6 bases). The length of the CDR3 is 15 residues. V was shortened by 6 bases and J by 0 bases, with 11 bases between the two germline ends. The germline gives CDR1 KGHSH, CDR2 LQKENI. Written as DNA, the CDR3 is TGTGCCAGCTCGCGGGACCGTCCGAACACCGGGGAGCTGTTTTTT. Translated: CASSRDRPNTGELFF.

The table lists this clone with a few counts. The V call is TRBV5-4, the J call TRBJ1-1; D gene unclear. V was clipped by 4 bases and J by 7 bases, with 11 bases between them. The CDR3 has 12 residues. Germline-derived CDR1 and CDR2 are SGHNT and YYREEE (reference sequence). CDR3 bases: TGTGCCAGCAGCCAGGACGGGTATGAAGCTTTCTTT. Translating gives CASSQDGYEAFF.

This clone was seen a handful of times. The J gene is TRBJ1-5, the V gene TRBV7-3, with TRBD1 matching 7 bases. This CDR3 region has 17 residues. V was clipped by 5 bases and J by 2 bases; unmatched bases: 12. From germline, CDR1 is SGHTA and CDR2 FQGTGA. The CDR3 sequence is CASSPRDRVWGNQPQHF. The DNA of the CDR3 is TGTGCCAGCAGCCCGCGCGACAGGGTTTGGGGCAATCAGCCCCAGCATTTT.

The V gene is TRBV3-1 (or the pseudogene TRBV3-2), the J gene TRBJ1-1, with a weak D call TRBD1 (6 bases). Per germline, CDR1 LGHDT and CDR2 YNNKEL (reference sequence). Trimming cost V 4 bases and J 1 base, with 10 bases left between them. The CDR3 contains 14 residues. The CDR3 sequence is CASSRSGENTEAFF. In DNA form, the CDR3 reads TGTGCCAGCAGCCGATCAGGGGAGAACACTGAAGCTTTCTTT.

In regard to this clone: Other DNA sequences in the same sample also yield this CDR3. The chain combines TRBV24-1 with TRBJ1-1, with D perhaps matching TRBD1 (5 bases). Trimming took 3 bases from V and 3 from J, leaving 13 bases between them. The CDR3 consists of 15 residues. Germline CDR1 is KGHDR and CDR2 is SFDVKD. The chain's CDR3 is CATSDAGTGDTEAFF. The CDR3 DNA follows: TGTGCCACCAGTGATGCCGGGACGGGGGACACTGAAGCTTTCTTT.

V is TRBV5-5 and J is TRBJ1-2; 8 nucleotides align to TRBD1. From germline, CDR1 is SGHKS and CDR2 YYEKEE (reference sequence). Unmatched junction bases numbered 8, after V lost 0 bases and J lost 4 bases. This CDR3 is 16 amino acids long. Here the CDR3 DNA reads TGTGCCAGCAGCTTGGTCCCGGCAGGGGGCGGCTATGGCTACACCTTC. Translating gives CASSLVPAGGGYGYTF.

CDR3 in amino acids: CASAGGGGAGTEAFF. The CDR3 DNA reads TGCGCCAGCGCTGGTGGAGGGGGGGCGGGAACTGAAGCTTTCTTT. J is TRBJ1-1 and V is TRBV5-1, with D perhaps matching TRBD1 (6 bases). Germline CDR1 SGHRS, CDR2 YFSETQ. With 7 bases removed from V and 5 bases from J, the gap between germline ends came to 21 bases. CDR3 length: 15 residues.